The T cell receptor beta chain described here comes from a study of identifying expanded T cells in peripheral blood (dated by TCRdb to about 2019). Regarding the study in general: Technical replicates were generated by sequencing separate aliquots of the same genomic DNA pool, and four replicates were compared pairwise. The study at large found these results: Around 1.2 differentially abundant clones were flagged by the binomial model between technical replicates, whereas about 15 and 18 were flagged over approximately two weeks and four weeks, respectively. It was expected by the authors that biological variance in healthy repertoires might increase further over much longer intervals, such as months to years. Both the number of clones called differentially abundant and the false-positive rate were significantly reduced by the beta-binomial model across all healthy-donor time intervals. Across all healthy donors, variance in clone template counts between approximately two-week samples was found to increase significantly with total template count.

The immunoSEQ Assay, which uses bias-controlled multiplex PCR amplification of genomic DNA, was used to profile TCRbeta CDR3 regions. Concerning the study's data processing: The absolute abundance of each unique TCRbeta CDR3 region was quantified after sequences were collapsed and filtered. Differential abundance was tested with a binomial (Fisher-equivalent) model and with a beta-binomial model adding time-dependent variance fitted from healthy donors. Any clone with fewer than 5 combined templates was excluded, and a clone was called differentially abundant if its Benjamini-Hochberg FDR was below 0.01. Using the form v = (b*log(k)+a)^2, the beta-binomial variance was modeled as a function of the total template count across the two samples. As stored in TCRdb, this immuneACCESS dataset retains in-frame rearrangements with V and J assigned. A fraction of the clones does not appear; measured against another copy, unresolved V genes explain less than half of the discrepancy, and the remainder lacks a known reason. V and J calls and clone size come straight from that table; D and trimming were deduced from the DNA. This sample is represented by 81,000 or so clones; about four fifths of them were singletons. Around a fifth of the sample is in the top ten clones.

A note on this clone: Which antigen it targets is not known. No much larger clone is present one base from it, and per-base qualities are unavailable.

During the collection period, no immune events, such as infections, were documented for the healthy donors. To calibrate time-dependent variance in a beta-binomial model of T-cell clone differential abundance, blood repertoires from healthy donors were used as a training cohort. The training cohort included approximately ten healthy donors, of whom 3 were female and 7 were male. The donors were between about 25 and 70 years old, with an average age of about 40 years. Whole blood was collected from each healthy donor at three time points spaced about 2 weeks apart and obtained from a commercial supplier. Genomic DNA was extracted from unsorted whole blood for immunosequencing. The CDR3, from cysteine to phenylalanine, totals 17 residues. Kept here is only the CDR3 DNA, which spans 51 bases and is read in frame from base 1. The germline V gene (reference sequence) provides CDR1 SGHNT and CDR2 YYREEE. Here V drops 4 bases and J drops 3 bases, and the junction holds 6 bases not matched to any gene.

The specimen sequenced was blood. The chain is made from TRBV5-4 and TRBJ2-1, with 14 bases aligning to TRBD2. This TCR was sampled from a person aged 18 to 75 in good health. At the DNA level, the sequence is TGTGCCAGCAGCCCGGGACTAGCGGGAGCCGTCTACAATGAGCAGTTCTTC. It specifies CASSPGLAGAVYNEQFF.